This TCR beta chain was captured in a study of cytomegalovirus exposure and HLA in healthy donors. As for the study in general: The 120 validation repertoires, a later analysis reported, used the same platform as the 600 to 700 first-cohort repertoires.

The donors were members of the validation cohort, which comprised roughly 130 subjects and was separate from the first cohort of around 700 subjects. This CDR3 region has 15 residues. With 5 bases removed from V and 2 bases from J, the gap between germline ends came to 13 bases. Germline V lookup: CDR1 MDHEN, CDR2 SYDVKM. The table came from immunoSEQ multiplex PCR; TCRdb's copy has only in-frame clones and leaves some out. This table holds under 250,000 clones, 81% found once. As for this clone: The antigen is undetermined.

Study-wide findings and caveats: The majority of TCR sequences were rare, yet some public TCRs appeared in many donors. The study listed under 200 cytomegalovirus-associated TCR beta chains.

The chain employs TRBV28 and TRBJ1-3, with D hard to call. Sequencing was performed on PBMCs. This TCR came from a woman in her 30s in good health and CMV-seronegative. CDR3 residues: CASSKPTGTGNTIYF. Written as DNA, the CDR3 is TGTGCCAGCAGTAAGCCGACGGGAACTGGAAACACCATATATTTT.